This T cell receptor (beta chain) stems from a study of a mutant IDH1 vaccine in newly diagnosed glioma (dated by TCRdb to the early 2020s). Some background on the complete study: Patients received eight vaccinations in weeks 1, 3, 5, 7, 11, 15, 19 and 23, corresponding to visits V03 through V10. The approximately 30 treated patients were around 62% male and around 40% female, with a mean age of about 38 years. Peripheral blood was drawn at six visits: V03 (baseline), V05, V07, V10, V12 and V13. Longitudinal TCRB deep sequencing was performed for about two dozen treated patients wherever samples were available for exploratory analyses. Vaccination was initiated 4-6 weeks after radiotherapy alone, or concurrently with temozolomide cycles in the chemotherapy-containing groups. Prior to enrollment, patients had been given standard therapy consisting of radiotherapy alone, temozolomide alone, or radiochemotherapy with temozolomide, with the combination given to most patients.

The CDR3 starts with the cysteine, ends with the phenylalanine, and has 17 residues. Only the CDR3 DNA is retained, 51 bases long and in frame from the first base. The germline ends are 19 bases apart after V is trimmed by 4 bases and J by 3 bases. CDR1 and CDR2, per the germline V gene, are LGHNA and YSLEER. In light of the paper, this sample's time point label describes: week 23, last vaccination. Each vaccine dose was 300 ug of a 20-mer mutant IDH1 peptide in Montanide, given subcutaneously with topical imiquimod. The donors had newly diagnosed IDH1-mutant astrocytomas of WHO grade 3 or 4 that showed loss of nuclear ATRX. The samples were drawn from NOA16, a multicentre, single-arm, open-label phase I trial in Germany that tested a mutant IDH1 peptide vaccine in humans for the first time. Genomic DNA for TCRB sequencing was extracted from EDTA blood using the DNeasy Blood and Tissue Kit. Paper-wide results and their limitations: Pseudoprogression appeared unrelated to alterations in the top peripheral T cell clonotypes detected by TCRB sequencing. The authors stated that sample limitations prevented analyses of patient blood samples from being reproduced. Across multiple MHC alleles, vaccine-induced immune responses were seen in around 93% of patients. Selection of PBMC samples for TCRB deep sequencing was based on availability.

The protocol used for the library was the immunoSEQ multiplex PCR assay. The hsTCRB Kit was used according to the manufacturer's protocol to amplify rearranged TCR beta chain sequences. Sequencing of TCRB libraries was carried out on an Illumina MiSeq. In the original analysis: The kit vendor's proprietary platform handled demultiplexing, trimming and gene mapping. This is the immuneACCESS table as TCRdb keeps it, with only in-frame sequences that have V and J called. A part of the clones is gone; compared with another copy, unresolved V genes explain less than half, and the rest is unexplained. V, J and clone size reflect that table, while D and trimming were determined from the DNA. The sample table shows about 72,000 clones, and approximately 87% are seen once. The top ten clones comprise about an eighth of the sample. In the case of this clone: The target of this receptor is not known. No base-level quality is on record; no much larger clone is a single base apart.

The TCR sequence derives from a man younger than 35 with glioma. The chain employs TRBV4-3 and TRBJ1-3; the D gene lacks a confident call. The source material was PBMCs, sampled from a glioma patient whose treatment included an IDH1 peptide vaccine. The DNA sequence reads TGCGCCAGCAGCCGCGAGGGAGGCCCGGGTTTTGGAAACACCATATATTTT. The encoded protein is CASSREGGPGFGNTIYF.